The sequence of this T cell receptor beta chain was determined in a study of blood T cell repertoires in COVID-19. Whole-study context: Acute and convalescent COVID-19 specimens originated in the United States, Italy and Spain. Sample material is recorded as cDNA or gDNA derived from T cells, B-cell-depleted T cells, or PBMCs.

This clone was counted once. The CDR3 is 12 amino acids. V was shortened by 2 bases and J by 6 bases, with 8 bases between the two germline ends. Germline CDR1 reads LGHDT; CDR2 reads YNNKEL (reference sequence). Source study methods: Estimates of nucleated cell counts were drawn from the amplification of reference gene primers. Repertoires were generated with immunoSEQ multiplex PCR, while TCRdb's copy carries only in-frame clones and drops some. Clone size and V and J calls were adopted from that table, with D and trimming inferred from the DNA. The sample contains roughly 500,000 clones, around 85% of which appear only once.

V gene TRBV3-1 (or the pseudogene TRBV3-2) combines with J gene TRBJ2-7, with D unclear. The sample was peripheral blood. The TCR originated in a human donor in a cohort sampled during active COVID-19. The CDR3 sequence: CASSQRPTEQYF. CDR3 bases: TGTGCCAGCAGCCAACGCCCTACCGAGCAGTACTTC.